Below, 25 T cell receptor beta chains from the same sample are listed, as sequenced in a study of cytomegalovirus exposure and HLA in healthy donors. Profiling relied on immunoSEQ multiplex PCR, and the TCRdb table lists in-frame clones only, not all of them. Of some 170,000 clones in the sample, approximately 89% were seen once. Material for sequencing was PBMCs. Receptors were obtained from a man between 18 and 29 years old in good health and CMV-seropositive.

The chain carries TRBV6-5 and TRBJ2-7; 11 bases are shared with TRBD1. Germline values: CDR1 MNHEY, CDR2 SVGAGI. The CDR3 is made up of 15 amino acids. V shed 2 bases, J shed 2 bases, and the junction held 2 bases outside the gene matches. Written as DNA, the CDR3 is TGTGCCAGCAGTTACGGACAGGGGGCTGCCTACGAGCAGTACTTC. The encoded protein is CASSYGQGAAYEQYF.

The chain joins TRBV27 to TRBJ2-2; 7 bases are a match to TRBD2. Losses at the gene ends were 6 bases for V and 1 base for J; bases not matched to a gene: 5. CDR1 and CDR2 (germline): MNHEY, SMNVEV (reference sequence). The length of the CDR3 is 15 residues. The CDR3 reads CASSFLAVNTGELFF. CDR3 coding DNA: TGTGCCAGCAGCTTTCTAGCGGTGAACACCGGGGAGCTGTTTTTT.

The CDR3 sequence is CASRKDSYEQYF. In DNA, the CDR3 is TGTGCCAGCAGGAAGGACTCGTACGAGCAGTACTTC. The rearrangement joins TRBV6-5 to TRBJ2-7; possible D gene TRBD2, 5 bases. Germline V gene data show CDR1 as MNHEY and CDR2 as SVGAGI. V shed 6 bases and J shed 4 bases, with 10 bases lying between them. The CDR3 sequence is 12 residues long.

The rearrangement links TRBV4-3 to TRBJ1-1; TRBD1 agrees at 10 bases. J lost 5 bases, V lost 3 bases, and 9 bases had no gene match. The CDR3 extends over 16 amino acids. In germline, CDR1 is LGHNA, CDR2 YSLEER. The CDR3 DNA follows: TGCGCCAGCAGCCACAGGGGGACAGGGGTAGAAACTGAAGCTTTCTTT. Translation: CASSHRGTGVETEAFF.

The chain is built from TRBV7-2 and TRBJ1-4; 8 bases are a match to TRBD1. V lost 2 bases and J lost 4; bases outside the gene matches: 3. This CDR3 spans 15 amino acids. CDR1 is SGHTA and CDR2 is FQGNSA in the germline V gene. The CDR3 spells CASSLQGALNEKLFF. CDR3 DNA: TGTGCCAGCAGCTTACAGGGGGCTCTTAATGAAAAACTGTTTTTT.

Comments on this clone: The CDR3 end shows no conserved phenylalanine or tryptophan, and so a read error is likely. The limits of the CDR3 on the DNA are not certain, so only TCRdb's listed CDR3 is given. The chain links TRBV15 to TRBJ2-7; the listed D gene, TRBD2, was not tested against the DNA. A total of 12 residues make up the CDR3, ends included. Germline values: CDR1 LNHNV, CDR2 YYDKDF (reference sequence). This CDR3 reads CATSGGGRELGI.

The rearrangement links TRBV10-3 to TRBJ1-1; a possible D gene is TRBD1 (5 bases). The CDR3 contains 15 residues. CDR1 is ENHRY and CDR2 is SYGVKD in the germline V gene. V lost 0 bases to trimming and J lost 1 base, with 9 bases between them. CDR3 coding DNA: TGTGCCATCAGTGAGTCGGTGACAGAGAACACTGAAGCTTTCTTT. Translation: CAISESVTENTEAFF.

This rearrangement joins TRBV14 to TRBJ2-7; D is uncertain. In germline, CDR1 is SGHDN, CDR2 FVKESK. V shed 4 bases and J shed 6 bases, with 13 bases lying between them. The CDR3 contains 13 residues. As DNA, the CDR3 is TGTGCCAGCAGCCCCCTGCCCGAGAGCGAGCAGTACTTC. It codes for CASSPLPESEQYF. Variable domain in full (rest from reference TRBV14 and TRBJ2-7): EAGVTQFPSHSVIEKGQTVTLRCDPISGHDNLYWYRRVMGKEIKFLLHFVKESKQDESGMPNNRFLAERTGGTYSTLKVQPAELEDSGVYFCASSPLPESEQYFGPGTRLTVT.

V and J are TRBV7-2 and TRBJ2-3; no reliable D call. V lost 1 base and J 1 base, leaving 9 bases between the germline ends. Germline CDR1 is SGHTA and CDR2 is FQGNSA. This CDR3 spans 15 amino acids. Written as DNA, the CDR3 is TGTGCCAGCAGCTTAGTGTCTATCGGCACAGATACGCAGTATTTT. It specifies CASSLVSIGTDTQYF.

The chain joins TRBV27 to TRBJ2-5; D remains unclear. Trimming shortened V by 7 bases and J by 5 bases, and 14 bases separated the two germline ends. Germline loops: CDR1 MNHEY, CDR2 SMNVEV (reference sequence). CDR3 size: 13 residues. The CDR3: CASKLLSSETQYF. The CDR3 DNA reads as TGTGCCAGCAAGCTTCTCTCCTCCGAGACCCAGTACTTC.

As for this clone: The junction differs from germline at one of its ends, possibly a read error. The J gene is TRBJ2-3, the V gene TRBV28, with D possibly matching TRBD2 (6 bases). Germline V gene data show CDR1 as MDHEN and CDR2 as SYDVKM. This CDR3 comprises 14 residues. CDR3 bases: TGTGCCAGCACCCCAGCAGTCACTAGCTCTCAGGCAAGGTTT. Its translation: CASTPAVTSSQARF.

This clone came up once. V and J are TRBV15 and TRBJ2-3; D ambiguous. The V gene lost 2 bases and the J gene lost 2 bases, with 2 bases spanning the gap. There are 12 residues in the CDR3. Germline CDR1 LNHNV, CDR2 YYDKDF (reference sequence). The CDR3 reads CATSRHTDTQYF. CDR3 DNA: TGTGCCACCAGCAGACACACAGATACGCAGTATTTT. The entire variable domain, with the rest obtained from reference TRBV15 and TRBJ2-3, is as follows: DAMVIQNPRYQVTQFGKPVTLSCSQTLNHNVMYWYQQKSSQAPKLLFHYYDKDFNNEADTPDNFQSRRPNTSFCFLDIRSPGLGDTAMYLCATSRHTDTQYFGPGTRLTVL.

The CDR3 DNA reads as TGTGCCAGCACGGGGGGTCTGGAGTACACTGAAGCTTTCTTT. Translation gives CASTGGLEYTEAFF. J is TRBJ1-1 and V is TRBV2; D is possibly TRBD1 (5 bases). Germline values: CDR1 SNHLY, CDR2 FYNNEI. Trimming removed 7 bases from V and 3 bases from J, with 15 bases in between. The CDR3 consists of 14 residues.

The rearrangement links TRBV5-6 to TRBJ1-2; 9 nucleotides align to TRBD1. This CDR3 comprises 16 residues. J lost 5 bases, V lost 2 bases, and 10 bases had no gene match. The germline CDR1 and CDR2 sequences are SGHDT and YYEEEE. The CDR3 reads CASSFGGAGQGYGYTF. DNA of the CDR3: TGTGCCAGCAGCTTTGGTGGAGCGGGACAGGGTTATGGCTACACCTTC.

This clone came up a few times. CDR3 nucleotides: TGCAGCGTTGCGAAGGGGGATGGCTACACCTTC. Encoded protein: CSVAKGDGYTF. This chain uses TRBV29-1 with TRBJ1-2, with D tentatively TRBD1 (6 bases). There are 11 residues in the CDR3. Trimming removed 4 bases from V and 6 bases from J, with 9 bases in between. Germline V gene data show CDR1 as SQVTM and CDR2 as ANQGSEA.

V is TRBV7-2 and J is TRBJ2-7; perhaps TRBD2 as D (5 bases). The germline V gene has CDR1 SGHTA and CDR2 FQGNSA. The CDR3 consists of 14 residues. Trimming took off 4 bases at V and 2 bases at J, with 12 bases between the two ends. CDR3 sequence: CASSSPTTPYEQYF. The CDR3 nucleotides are TGTGCCAGCAGCTCTCCGACTACCCCCTACGAGCAGTACTTC.

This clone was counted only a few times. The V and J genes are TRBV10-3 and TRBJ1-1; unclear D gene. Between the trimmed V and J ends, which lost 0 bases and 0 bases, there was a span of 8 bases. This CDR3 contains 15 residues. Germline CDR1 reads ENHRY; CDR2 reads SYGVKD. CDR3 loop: CAISESNILNTEAFF. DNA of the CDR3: TGTGCCATCAGTGAGTCTAACATCCTGAACACTGAAGCTTTCTTT.

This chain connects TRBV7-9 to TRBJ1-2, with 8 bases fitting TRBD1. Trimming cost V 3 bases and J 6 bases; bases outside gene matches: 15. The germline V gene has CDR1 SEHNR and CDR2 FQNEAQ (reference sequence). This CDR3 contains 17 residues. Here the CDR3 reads CASSLSRGRKGPDGYTF. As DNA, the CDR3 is TGTGCCAGCAGCTTGAGCAGGGGGCGAAAAGGCCCTGATGGCTACACCTTC.

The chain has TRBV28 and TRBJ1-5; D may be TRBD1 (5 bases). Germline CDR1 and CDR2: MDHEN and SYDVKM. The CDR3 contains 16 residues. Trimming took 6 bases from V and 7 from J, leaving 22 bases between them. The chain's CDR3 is CASRPGRSGSGQPQHF. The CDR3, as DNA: TGTGCCAGCAGACCCGGGCGGTCAGGGTCAGGCCAGCCCCAGCATTTT. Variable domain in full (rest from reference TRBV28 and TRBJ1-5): DVKVTQSSRYLVKRTGEKVFLECVQDMDHENMFWYRQDPGLGLRLIYFSYDVKMKEKGDIPEGYSVSREKKERFSLILESASTNQTSMYLCASRPGRSGSGQPQHFGDGTRLSIL.

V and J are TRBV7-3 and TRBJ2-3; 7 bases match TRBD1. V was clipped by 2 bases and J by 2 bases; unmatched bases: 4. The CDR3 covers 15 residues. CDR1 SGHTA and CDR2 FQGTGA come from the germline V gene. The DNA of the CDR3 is TGTGCCAGCAGCTTAGACAGGGTAAACACAGATACGCAGTATTTT. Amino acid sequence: CASSLDRVNTDTQYF. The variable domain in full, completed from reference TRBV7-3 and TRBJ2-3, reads GAGVSQTPSNKVTEKGKYVELRCDPISGHTALYWYRQSLGQGPEFLIYFQGTGAADDSGLPNDRFFAVRPEGSVSTLKIQRTERGDSAVYLCASSLDRVNTDTQYFGPGTRLTVL.

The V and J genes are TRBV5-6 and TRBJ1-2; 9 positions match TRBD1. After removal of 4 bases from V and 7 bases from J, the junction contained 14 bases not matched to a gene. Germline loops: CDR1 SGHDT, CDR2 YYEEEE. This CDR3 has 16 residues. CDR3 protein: CASSPPGTGQPRGYTF. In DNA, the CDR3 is TGTGCCAGCAGCCCACCCGGGACAGGGCAACCCCGTGGCTACACCTTC.

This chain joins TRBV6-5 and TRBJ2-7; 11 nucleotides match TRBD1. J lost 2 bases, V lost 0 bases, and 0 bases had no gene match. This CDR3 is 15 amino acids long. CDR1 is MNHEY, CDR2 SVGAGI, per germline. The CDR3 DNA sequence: TGTGCCAGCAGTTACTCGGACAGGGGGCCCTACGAGCAGTACTTC. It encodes CASSYSDRGPYEQYF.

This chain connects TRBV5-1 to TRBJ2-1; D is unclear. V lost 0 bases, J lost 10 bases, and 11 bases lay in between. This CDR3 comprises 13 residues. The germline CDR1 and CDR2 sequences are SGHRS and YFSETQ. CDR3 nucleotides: TGCGCCAGCAGCTTGGGCAGGTCGTCCGAGCAGTTCTTC. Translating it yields CASSLGRSSEQFF.

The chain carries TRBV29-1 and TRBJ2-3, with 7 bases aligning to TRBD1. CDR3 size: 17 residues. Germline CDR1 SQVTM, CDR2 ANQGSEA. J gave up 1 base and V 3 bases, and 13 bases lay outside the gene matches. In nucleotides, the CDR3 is TGCAGCGTTGATGGGCGAGAGGGGCAGGGGGGCACAGATACGCAGTATTTT. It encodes CSVDGREGQGGTDTQYF.

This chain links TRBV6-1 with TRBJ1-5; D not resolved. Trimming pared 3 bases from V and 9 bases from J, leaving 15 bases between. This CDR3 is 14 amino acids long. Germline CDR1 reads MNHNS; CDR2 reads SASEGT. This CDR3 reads CASSEEFTGLPQHF. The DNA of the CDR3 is TGTGCCAGCAGTGAGGAGTTTACGGGGTTGCCCCAGCATTTT.